The entry below describes one TCR beta chain. The antigen is not known. The record originates from a study of CD8+ T cells in alopecia areata. RNA was extracted and reverse transcribed into cDNA as the sequencing template. The protocol was immunoSEQ multiplex PCR, while the TCRdb copy is restricted to in-frame clones and leaves out a portion. The table lists about 110,000 clones, 45% to 60% of them singletons. Losses at the gene ends were 3 bases for V and 6 bases for J; bases not matched to a gene: 4. The germline V gene has CDR1 MGHRA and CDR2 YSYEKL. The CDR3 consists of 14 residues. Findings and limits, study-wide: Normal skin contains resident alphabeta T cells, and these are also sequenced in scalp samples.

This sequence joins TRBV4-1 and TRBJ2-3; 9 nucleotides line up with TRBD1. The sample comprised NKG2D-low CD8+ T cells sorted from blood. The sequence was collected from a human donor with alopecia areata. CDR3 sequence: CASSQGQGPDTQYF. CDR3 coding DNA: TGCGCCAGCAGCCAGGGACAGGGCCCGGATACGCAGTATTTT.